This TCR beta chain was identified during a study of cytomegalovirus exposure and HLA in healthy donors. Whole-study findings and limits: TCR beta chains numbering about 160 were designated cytomegalovirus-associated.

CDR3 length equals 14 residues. Germline CDR1 reads KGHSH; CDR2 reads LQKENI. The trim removed 2 bases at V and 6 bases at J, leaving 4 bases unmatched. Produced via immunoSEQ multiplex PCR; TCRdb's table is partial and in-frame only. The data contain tens of thousands of clones, roughly nine tenths of them singletons. For this clone: Its antigen is still unknown.

This chain joins TRBV18 and TRBJ2-1; 7 bases are a match to TRBD2. This clonotype originated in a man aged 18 to 29 in good health and CMV-seronegative. The sequencing input was PBMCs. DNA of the CDR3: TGTGCCAGCTCACCAGGCGGGAGTGGCAATGAGCAGTTCTTC. Translated: CASSPGGSGNEQFF.